The clone carrying this T cell receptor beta chain was counted a few times. Its antigen is currently unknown. This sample was taken from a study of cytomegalovirus exposure and HLA in healthy donors. Notes on the study in general: Common viral pathogens seemed, in a later analysis, to connect with several of the most significant clusters. A further, later analysis showed that HLA-associated TCR beta chains (compared with equally common others) were more clonally expanded. In a later analysis, TCR beta V- and J-gene trimming was associated with a missense DCLRE1C variant.

In the PCR, 60 Vbeta and 13 Jbeta primers were used. Measured with immunoSEQ multiplex PCR; TCRdb has only the in-frame clones, and not every one. The sample lists approximately 140,000 clones; 75% to 90% were seen once. CDR1 and CDR2 (germline): SNHLY, FYNNEI. V shed 10 bases and J shed 0 bases, with 16 bases lying between them. This CDR3 comprises 15 residues. The J gene is TRBJ1-3, the V gene TRBV2, with D possibly TRBD1 on 6 matching bases. The origin of this receptor is a woman aged 40 to 50 in good health and CMV-seronegative. Sequenced input: PBMCs. CDR3 loop: CATRQAPVSGNTIYF. CDR3 sequence (DNA): TGTGCCACCCGACAGGCCCCCGTCTCTGGAAACACCATATATTTT. Using reference TRBV2 and TRBJ1-3 for the parts outside the CDR3, the full variable domain is EPEVTQTPSHQVTQMGQEVILRCVPISNHLYFYWYRQILGQKVEFLVSFYNNEISEKSEIFDDQFSVERPDGSNFTLKIRSTKLEDSAMYFCATRQAPVSGNTIYFGEGSWLTVV.